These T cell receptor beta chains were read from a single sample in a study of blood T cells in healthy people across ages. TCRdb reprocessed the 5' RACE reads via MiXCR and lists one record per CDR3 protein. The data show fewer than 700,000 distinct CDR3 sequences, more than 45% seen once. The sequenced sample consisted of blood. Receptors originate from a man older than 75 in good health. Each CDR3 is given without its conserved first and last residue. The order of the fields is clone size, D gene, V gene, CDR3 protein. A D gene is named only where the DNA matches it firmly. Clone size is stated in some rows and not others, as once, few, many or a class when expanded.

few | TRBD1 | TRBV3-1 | ASSRTGTETQY
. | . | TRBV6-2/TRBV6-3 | ASSYVAPSSNEQF
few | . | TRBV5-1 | ASSLGQVGMETQY
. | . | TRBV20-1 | SASRTGRSEQY
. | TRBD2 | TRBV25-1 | ASSAGTSGFDTQY
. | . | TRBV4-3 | ASSQHFDPAGELF
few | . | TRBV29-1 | SVVGVAEAF
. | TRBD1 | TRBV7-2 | AISQQGTSYEQY
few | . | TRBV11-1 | ASKKAGLNEQF
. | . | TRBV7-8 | ASSLMGEGNEQF
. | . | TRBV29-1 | SVRRANTEAF
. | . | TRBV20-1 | SARGVRGSYSYNEQF
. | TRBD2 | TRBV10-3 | AISGVLAGGYEQF
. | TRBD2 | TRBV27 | ASSLLGTSGATDTQY
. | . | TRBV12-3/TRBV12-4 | ASSVGGPYEQY
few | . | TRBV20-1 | SAVGTAGNINQPQH
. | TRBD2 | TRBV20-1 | SARKLAGANEQF
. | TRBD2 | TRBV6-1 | ASYTGTSAYEQY
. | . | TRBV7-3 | ASSTTGGTDTQY